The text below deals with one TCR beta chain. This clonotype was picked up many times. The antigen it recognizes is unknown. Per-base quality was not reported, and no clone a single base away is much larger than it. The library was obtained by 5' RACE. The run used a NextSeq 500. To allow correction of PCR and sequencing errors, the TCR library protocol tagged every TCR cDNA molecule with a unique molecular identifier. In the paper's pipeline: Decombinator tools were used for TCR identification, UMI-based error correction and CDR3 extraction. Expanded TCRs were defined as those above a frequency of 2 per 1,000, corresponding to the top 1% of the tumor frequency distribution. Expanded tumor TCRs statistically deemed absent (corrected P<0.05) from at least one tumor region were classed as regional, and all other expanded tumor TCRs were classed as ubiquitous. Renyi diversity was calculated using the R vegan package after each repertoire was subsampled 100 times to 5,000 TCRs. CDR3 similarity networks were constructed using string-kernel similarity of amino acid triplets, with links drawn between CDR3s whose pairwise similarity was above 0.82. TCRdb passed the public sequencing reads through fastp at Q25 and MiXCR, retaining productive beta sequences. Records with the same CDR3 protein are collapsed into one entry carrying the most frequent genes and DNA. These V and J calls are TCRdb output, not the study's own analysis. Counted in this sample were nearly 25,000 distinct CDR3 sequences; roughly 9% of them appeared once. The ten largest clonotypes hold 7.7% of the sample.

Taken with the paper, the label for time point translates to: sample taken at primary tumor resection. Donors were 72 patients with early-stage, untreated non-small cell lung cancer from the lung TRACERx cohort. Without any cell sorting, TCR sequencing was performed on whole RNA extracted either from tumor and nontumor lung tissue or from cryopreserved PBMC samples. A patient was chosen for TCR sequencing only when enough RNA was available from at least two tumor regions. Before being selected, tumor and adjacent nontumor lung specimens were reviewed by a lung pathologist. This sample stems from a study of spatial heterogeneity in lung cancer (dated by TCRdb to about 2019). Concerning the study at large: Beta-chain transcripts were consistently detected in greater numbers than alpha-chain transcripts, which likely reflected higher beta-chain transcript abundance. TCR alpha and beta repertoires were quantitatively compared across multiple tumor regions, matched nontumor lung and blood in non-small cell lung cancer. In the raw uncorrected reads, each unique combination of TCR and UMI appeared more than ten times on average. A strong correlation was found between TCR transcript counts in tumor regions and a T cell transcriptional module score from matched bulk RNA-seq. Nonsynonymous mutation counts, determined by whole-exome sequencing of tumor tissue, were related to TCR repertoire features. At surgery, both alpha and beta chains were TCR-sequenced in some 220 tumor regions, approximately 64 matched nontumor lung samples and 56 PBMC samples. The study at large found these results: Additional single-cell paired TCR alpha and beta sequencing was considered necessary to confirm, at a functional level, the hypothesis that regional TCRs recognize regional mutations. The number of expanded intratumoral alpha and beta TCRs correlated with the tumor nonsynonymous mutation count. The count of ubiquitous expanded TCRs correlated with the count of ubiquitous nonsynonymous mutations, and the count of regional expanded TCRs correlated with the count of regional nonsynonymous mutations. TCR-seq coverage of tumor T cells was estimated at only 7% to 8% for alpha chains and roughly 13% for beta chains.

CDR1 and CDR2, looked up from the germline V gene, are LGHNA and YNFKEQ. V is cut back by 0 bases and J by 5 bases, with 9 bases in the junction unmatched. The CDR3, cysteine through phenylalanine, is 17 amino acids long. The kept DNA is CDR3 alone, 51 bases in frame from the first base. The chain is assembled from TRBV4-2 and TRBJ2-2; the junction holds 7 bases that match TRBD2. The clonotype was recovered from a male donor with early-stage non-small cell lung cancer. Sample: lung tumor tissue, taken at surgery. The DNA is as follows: TGTGCCAGCAGCCAAGATGAGAGGGGAGGGTTGACCGGGGAGCTGTTTTTT. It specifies CASSQDERGGLTGELFF.